This is a list of T cell receptor beta chains from one sample in a study of T cells in Graves' hyperthyroidism and ophthalmopathy. TCRdb analysed the multiplex PCR reads with MiXCR anew, one entry per CDR3 protein. The data show about 720,000 distinct CDR3 sequences, around 20% seen once. The source material was blood. Every receptor here comes from a woman aged 50 to 65 with Graves' hyperthyroidism that later progressed to Graves' ophthalmopathy. Both conserved end residues are part of each CDR3. Fields, in order: V gene, J gene, D gene, clone size, CDR3 protein, CDR3 DNA. D genes are given only for firm matches. Size values are once, few and many counts, or a class for expanded clones, and some rows have none.

TRBV6-2/TRBV6-3	TRBJ1-5	NA	many	CASSYSGESTASNQPQHF	TGTGCCAGCAGTTACTCGGGGGAGTCGACAGCTAGCAATCAGCCCCAGCATTTT
TRBV12-3/TRBV12-4	TRBJ2-3	NA	many	CASTPRGLFTDTQYF	TGTGCCAGCACCCCCCGGGGCCTCTTCACAGATACGCAGTATTTT
TRBV3-1	TRBJ2-4	NA	few	CASSQSGHRNIQYF	TGTGCCAGCAGCCAATCAGGGCACAGAAACATTCAGTACTTC
TRBV20-1	TRBJ2-7	NA	few	CSASSASGHPYEQYF	TGCAGTGCTAGTAGTGCCAGCGGGCACCCCTACGAGCAGTACTTC
TRBV7-9	TRBJ1-5	NA	NA	CASSSVGGGEPQHF	TGTGCCAGCAGCTCCGTTGGAGGCGGAGAGCCCCAGCATTTT
TRBV7-8	TRBJ1-2	NA	NA	CASSFRTAEGYGYTF	TGTGCCAGCAGCTTCCGGACAGCTGAGGGCTATGGCTACACCTTC
TRBV20-1	TRBJ2-5	TRBD1	many	CSAREPGQGWKTQYF	TGCAGTGCTAGAGAACCGGGACAGGGATGGAAGACCCAGTACTTC
TRBV20-1	TRBJ1-1	NA	NA	CSARDLVRQMNTEAFF	TGCAGTGCTAGAGATCTAGTTAGGCAGATGAACACTGAAGCTTTCTTT
TRBV30	TRBJ1-1	NA	many	CAWRDSLNTEAFF	TGTGCCTGGAGGGACAGTTTAAACACTGAAGCTTTCTTT
TRBV12-5	TRBJ2-1	NA	NA	CASGFYNEQFF	TGTGCTAGTGGTTTCTACAATGAGCAGTTCTTC
TRBV19	TRBJ1-2	NA	few	CATKQGSYGYTF	TGTGCCACCAAACAGGGAAGCTATGGCTACACCTTC